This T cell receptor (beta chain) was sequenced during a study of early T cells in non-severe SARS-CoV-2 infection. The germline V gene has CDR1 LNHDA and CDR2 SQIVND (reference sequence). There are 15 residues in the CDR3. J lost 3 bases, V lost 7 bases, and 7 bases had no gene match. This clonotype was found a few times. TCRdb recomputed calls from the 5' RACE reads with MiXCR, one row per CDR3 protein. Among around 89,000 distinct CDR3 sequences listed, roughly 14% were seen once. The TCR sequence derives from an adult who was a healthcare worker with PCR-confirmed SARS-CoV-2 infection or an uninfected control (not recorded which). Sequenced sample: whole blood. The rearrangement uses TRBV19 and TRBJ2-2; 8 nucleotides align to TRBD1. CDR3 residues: CASTRQGPYTGELFF. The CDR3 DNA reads TGTGCCAGTACTCGACAGGGGCCTTACACCGGGGAGCTGTTTTTT.